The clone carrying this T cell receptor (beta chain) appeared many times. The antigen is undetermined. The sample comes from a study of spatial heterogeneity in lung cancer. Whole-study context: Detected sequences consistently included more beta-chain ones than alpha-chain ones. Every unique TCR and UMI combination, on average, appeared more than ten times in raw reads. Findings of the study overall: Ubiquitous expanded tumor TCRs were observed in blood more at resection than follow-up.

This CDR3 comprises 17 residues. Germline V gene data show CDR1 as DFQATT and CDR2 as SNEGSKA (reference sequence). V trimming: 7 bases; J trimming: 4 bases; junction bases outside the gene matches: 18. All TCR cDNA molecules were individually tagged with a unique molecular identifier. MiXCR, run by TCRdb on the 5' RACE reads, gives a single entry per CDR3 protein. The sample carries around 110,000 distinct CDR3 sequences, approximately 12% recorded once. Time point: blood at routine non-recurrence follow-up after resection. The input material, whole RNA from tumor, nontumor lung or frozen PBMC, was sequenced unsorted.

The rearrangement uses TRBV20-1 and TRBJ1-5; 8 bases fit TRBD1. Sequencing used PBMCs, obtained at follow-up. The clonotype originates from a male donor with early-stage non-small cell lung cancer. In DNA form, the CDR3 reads TGCAGTGAAATCCATGACGGACAGGGCGGGGGTAATCAGCCCCAGCATTTT. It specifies CSEIHDGQGGGNQPQHF.